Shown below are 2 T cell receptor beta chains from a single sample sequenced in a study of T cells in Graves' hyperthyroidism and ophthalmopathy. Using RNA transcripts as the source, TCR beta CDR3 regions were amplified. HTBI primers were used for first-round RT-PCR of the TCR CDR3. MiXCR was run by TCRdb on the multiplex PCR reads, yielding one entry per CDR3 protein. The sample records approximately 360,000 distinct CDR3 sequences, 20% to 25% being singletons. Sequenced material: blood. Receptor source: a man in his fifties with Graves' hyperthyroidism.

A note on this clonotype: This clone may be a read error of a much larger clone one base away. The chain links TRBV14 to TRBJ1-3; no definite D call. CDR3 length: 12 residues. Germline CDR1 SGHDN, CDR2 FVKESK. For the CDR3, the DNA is TGTGCCACCAGCCACGGCGGAAACACCATATATTTT. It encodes CATSHGGNTIYF.

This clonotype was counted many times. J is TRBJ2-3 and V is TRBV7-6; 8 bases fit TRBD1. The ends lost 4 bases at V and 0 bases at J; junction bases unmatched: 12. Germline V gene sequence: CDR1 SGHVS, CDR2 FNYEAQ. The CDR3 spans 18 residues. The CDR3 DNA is TGTGCCAGCAGCTCGAGAGAACGGACAGGGACTAGCACAGATACGCAGTATTTT. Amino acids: CASSSRERTGTSTDTQYF.